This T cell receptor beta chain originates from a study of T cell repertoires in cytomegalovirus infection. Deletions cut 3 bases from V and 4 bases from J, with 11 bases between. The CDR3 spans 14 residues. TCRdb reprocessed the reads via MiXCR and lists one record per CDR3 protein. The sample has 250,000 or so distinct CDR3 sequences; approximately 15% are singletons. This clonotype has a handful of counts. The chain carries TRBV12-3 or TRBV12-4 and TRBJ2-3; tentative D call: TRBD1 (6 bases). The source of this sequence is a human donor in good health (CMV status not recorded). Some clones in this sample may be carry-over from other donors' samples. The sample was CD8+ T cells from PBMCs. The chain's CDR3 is CASSFQGMADTQYF. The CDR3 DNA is TGTGCCAGCAGTTTCCAGGGGATGGCAGATACGCAGTATTTT.